This is a list of T cell receptor beta chains from one sample in a study of blood T cell repertoires in COVID-19. Profiling relied on immunoSEQ multiplex PCR, and the TCRdb table lists in-frame clones only, not all of them. Among about 210,000 clones listed, over 75% were seen once. Sequences were obtained from PBMCs or T cells enriched from blood (not recorded which). The origin of the receptors is a man between 40 and 49 years old who had recovered from COVID-19. The CDR3 runs from the conserved cysteine through the conserved F or W. Each record gives: V gene, D gene, clone size, J gene, CDR3 DNA, CDR3 protein. D genes are given only for firm matches. Size tells how often a clone was seen (once, few, many) or the class of an expanded clone, and some rows leave it out.

TRBV1	.	.	TRBJ2-7	TGCACCATCAGTACAGACGATCCCTACGAGCAGTACTTC	CTISTDDPYEQYF
TRBV6-5	.	once	TRBJ1-6	TGTGCCAGCAACCTGGCAGCTACTACTAATTCACCCCTCCACTTT	CASNLAATTNSPLHF
TRBV9	.	.	TRBJ2-7	TGTGCCAGCAGCGTTGGGTTGATCAGCGCTTACGAGCAGTACTTC	CASSVGLISAYEQYF
TRBV13	TRBD1	.	TRBJ2-5	TGTGCCAGCAGACGACCGGGACAGGGGGTTCGTGAGACCCAGTACTTC	CASRRPGQGVRETQYF
TRBV27	.	.	TRBJ1-5	TGTGCCAGCAGTAGAGGCGTGAGCAATCAGCCCCAGCATTTT	CASSRGVSNQPQHF
TRBV11-1	.	.	TRBJ2-1	TGTGCCAGCAGCTTATTGGTGGGGCCTGTGGACAATGAGCAGTTCTTC	CASSLLVGPVDNEQFF
TRBV4-2	TRBD1	.	TRBJ2-1	TGTGCCAGCAGTCGACCGGGACAGGGGGCTGATGAGCAGTTCTTC	CASSRPGQGADEQFF
TRBV18	.	.	TRBJ1-1	TGTGCCAGCTCACCGCCCTCGGGGGGTAAGACTGAAGCTTTCTTT	CASSPPSGGKTEAFF
TRBV5-5	.	.	TRBJ2-5	TGTGCCAGCAGCTGGGCGGGGGCTGGCGAGACCCAGTACTTC	CASSWAGAGETQYF
TRBV29-1	.	.	TRBJ2-5	TGCAGCTGTGGGAGAGGAGGAGAGACCCAGTACTTC	CSCGRGGETQYF
TRBV10-1	TRBD1	.	TRBJ2-3	TGCGCCAGCAGTCGGACAGGGATTGCCACAGATACGCAGTATTTT	CASSRTGIATDTQYF
TRBV2	.	.	TRBJ1-5	TGTGCCAGCAGTGTACAGGTCAGCAATCAGCCCCAGCATTTT	CASSVQVSNQPQHF
TRBV7-9	.	.	TRBJ1-3	TGTGCCAGCAGCTCAGGACAGCCCGCCATCTCTGGAAACACCATATATTTT	CASSSGQPAISGNTIYF
TRBV5-6	.	.	TRBJ1-1	TGTGCCAGCAGCCCGGGTATGAACACTGAAGCTTTCTTT	CASSPGMNTEAFF
TRBV7-8	.	.	TRBJ2-7	TGTGCCAGCAGCGCTTCAGGGGAAGGGAACTACGAGCAGTACTTC	CASSASGEGNYEQYF
TRBV28	TRBD1	.	TRBJ2-1	TGTGCCAGCAGTACGTCCGGGACAGGGTGGGTTGGCGAGCAGTTCTTC	CASSTSGTGWVGEQFF
TRBV11-2	.	.	TRBJ1-1	TGTGCCAGCAGGCCGCCCAGGGGAGAAGCTTTCTTT	CASRPPRGEAFF
TRBV5-1	TRBD1	.	TRBJ1-6	TGCGCCAGCAGCTTGGCGACAGGGATGAATTCACCCCTCCACTTT	CASSLATGMNSPLHF
TRBV4-1	TRBD1	once	TRBJ1-6	TGCGCCAGCAGCTCCCCACCAATTATGACAGGGCCGGGCATGTGGGTCCTCCACTTT	CASSSPPIMTGPGMWVLHF
TRBV4-1	TRBD2	.	TRBJ2-1	TGCGCCAGCAGCCGACAACTAGCGGGAGTTGTTCATGAGCAGTTCTTC	CASSRQLAGVVHEQFF
TRBV6-5	.	.	TRBJ2-7	TGTGCCAGCAGACTCCAGGGGGGCTACGAGCAGTACTTC	CASRLQGGYEQYF
TRBV27	.	once	TRBJ1-2	TGTGCCAGCAGTTTCCGTGGACCTCAGGGGGGCTACACCTTC	CASSFRGPQGGYTF
TRBV7-9	TRBD2	.	TRBJ2-1	TGTGCCAGCAGGGTGACTAGCGGGAGTTGGAATGAGCAGTTCTTC	CASRVTSGSWNEQFF
TRBV7-8	TRBD1	few	TRBJ1-6	TGTGCCAGCAGTCCCGACAGGGGGATTTCACCCCTCCACTTT	CASSPDRGISPLHF
TRBV6-1	.	.	TRBJ1-1	TGTGCCAGCAGTGAAGCGCAGAAAGCTGAAGCTTTCTTT	CASSEAQKAEAFF
TRBV24-1	TRBD1	.	TRBJ2-7	TGTGCCACCAGTGACCCGGGACAGGGTTCATACGAGCAGTACTTC	CATSDPGQGSYEQYF
TRBV2	.	.	TRBJ2-7	TGTGCCAGCAGAATCACAGGGCCCCTCGAGCAGTACTTC	CASRITGPLEQYF
TRBV4-2	.	.	TRBJ1-4	TGTGCCAGCAGCCACCCCAGGGCGGGGGGGGCTAATGAAAAACTGTTTTTT	CASSHPRAGGANEKLFF
TRBV10-3	.	.	TRBJ2-2	TGTGCCATGGGCAGGAACACCGGGGAGCTGTTTTTT	CAMGRNTGELFF
TRBV19	.	.	TRBJ2-7	TGTGCCAGTAGTCCCAGGGGCTACGAGCAGTACTTC	CASSPRGYEQYF
TRBV6-4	TRBD2	.	TRBJ2-3	TGTGCCAGCAGTGAAGAGGCGGGGGGGTCAGATACGCAGTATTTT	CASSEEAGGSDTQYF
TRBV6-5	.	once	TRBJ1-2	TGTGCCAGCAGCATCTCGGTCGTTCCTAACTATGGCTACACCTTC	CASSISVVPNYGYTF
TRBV5-4	TRBD2	.	TRBJ2-3	TGTGCCAGCAGGAGCTCGGGGGGGCTAATCACAGATACGCAGTATTTT	CASRSSGGLITDTQYF
TRBV7-9	.	.	TRBJ1-5	TGTGCCAGCAGCTTAGGTGGGCAGGCCCAGCCCCAGCATTTT	CASSLGGQAQPQHF
TRBV3-1/TRBV3-2	.	.	TRBJ2-1	TGTGCCAGCAGCCAACACTCCACAGGCGGTGAGCAGTTCTTC	CASSQHSTGGEQFF
TRBV28	.	.	TRBJ1-4	TGTGCCATCCAGTCATACGCGGAGGATAATGAAAAACTGTTTTTT	CAIQSYAEDNEKLFF
TRBV6-5	TRBD2	.	TRBJ2-2	TGTGCCAGCAGTACCCATGGGGGGGTGACCGGGGAGCTGTTTTTT	CASSTHGGVTGELFF
TRBV4-1	TRBD1	.	TRBJ1-2	TGCGCCAGCAGCCAAGACTCGACAGGGTTAATGCAGGGCTACACCTTC	CASSQDSTGLMQGYTF
TRBV2	.	.	TRBJ1-2	TGTGCCAGCAGGGCGGAGGGGACGGATGGCTACACCTTC	CASRAEGTDGYTF
TRBV4-1	TRBD1	.	TRBJ2-3	TGCGCCAGCAGCCATGCTGGACAGGTCAGGGATACGCAGTATTTT	CASSHAGQVRDTQYF
TRBV24-1	TRBD2	.	TRBJ2-1	TGTGCCACCAGTGATTTTGGGACTAGCGGAACCAATGAGCAGTTCTTC	CATSDFGTSGTNEQFF
TRBV7-9	TRBD1	.	TRBJ2-1	TGTGCCAGCAGCGTCGACAGGGGGTCCTACAATGAGCAGTTCTTC	CASSVDRGSYNEQFF
TRBV19	.	.	TRBJ2-2	TGTGCCAGTAGTTATGAGAGAGGGCTAACCGGGGAGCTGTTTTTT	CASSYERGLTGELFF
TRBV7-2	TRBD2	.	TRBJ2-3	TGTGCCAGCAGCTTTTACGGGGGGGCAGTTTATTCAACGCAGTATTTT	CASSFYGGAVYSTQYF
TRBV5-1	.	.	TRBJ2-7	TGCGCCAGCAGCTTTGGGTCAGGCTCCTACGAGCAGTACTTC	CASSFGSGSYEQYF